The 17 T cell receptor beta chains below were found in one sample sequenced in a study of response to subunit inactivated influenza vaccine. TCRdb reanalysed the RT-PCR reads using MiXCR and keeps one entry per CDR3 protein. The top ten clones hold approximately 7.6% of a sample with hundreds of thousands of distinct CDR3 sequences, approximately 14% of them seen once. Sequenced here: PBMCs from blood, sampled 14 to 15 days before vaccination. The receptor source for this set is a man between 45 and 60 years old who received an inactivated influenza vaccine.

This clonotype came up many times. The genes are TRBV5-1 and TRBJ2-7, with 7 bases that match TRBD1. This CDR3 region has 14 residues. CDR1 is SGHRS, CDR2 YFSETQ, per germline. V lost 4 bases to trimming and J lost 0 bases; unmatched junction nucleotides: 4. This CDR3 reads CASSGGQSSYEQYF. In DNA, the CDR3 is TGCGCCAGCAGCGGGGGACAGAGCTCCTACGAGCAGTACTTC. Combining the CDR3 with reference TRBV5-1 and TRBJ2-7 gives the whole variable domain KAGVTQTPRYLIKTRGQQVTLSCSPISGHRSVSWYQQTPGQGLQFLFEYFSETQRNKGNFPGRFSGRQFSNSRSEMNVSTLELGDSALYLCASSGGQSSYEQYFGPGTRLTVT.

CDR3 region: CASSLGGTDGYTF. CDR3 in DNA: TGTGCCAGCAGCTTAGGAGGGACGGATGGCTACACCTTC. The chain carries TRBV7-8 and TRBJ1-2; tentative D call: TRBD1 (5 bases). The CDR3 runs 13 residues. Trimming left V 1 base short and J 6 bases short, with 9 bases between. The V gene's germline CDR1 is SGHVS and CDR2 FQNEAQ.

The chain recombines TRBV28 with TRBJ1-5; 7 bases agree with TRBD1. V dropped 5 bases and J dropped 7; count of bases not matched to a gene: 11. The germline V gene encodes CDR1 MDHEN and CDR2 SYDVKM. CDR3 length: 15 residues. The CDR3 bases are TGTGCCAGCAGTATAGGCGGGACAGCGGTACAGCCCCAGCATTTT. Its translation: CASSIGGTAVQPQHF. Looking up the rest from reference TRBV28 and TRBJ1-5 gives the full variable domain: DVKVTQSSRYLVKRTGEKVFLECVQDMDHENMFWYRQDPGLGLRLIYFSYDVKMKEKGDIPEGYSVSREKKERFSLILESASTNQTSMYLCASSIGGTAVQPQHFGDGTRLSIL.

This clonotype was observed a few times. Here the CDR3 reads CSASPGGTNTGELFF. The CDR3 coding sequence is TGCAGTGCTAGCCCCGGGGGGACGAACACCGGGGAGCTGTTTTTT. The chain employs TRBV20-1 and TRBJ2-2; TRBD2 matches 7 bases. The V gene's germline CDR1 is DFQATT and CDR2 SNEGSKA (reference sequence). CDR3 length: 15 residues. The J segment lost 0 bases and the V segment lost 3 bases, leaving 4 bases of the junction unmatched.

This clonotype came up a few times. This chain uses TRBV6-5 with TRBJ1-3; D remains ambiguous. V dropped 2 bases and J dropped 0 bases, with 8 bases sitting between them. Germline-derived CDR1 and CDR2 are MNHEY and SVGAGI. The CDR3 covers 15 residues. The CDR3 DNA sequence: TGTGCCAGCAGTTACGGGGAATTCTCTGGAAACACCATATATTTT. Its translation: CASSYGEFSGNTIYF.

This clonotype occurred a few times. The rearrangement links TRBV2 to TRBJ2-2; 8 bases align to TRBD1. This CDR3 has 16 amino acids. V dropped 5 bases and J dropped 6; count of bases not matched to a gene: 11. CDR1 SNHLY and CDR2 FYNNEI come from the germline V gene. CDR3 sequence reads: CASSKEGTGSPGELFF. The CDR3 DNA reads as TGTGCCAGCAGTAAGGAAGGGACAGGATCGCCCGGGGAGCTGTTTTTT.

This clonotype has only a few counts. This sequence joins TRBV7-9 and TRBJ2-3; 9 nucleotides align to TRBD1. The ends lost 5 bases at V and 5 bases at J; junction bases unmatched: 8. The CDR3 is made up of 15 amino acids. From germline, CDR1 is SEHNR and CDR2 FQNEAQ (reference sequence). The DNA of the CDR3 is TGTGCCAGCAGCCAGACCGGGACAGGGAAAGATACGCAGTATTTT. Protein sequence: CASSQTGTGKDTQYF.

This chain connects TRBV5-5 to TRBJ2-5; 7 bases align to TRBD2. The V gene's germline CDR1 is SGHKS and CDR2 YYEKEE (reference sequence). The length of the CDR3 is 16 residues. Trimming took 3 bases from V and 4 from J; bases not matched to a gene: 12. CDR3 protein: CASSSHGGNLLETQYF. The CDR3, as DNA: TGTGCCAGCAGCTCGCACGGGGGGAATTTATTAGAGACCCAGTACTTC.

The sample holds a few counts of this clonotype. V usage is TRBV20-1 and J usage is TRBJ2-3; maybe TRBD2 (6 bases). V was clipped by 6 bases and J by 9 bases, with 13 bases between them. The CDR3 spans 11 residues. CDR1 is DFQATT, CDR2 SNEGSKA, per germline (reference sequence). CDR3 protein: CSARIGSTQYF. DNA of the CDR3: TGCAGTGCAAGAATCGGGAGCACGCAGTATTTT.

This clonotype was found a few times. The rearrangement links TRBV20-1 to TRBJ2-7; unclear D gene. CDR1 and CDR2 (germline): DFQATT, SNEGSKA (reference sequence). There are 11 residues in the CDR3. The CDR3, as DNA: TGCGGTGGATTCGACTCCTACGAGCAGTACTTC. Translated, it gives CGGFDSYEQYF.

The CDR3 here is CASRLSGSVNEQFF. In DNA, the CDR3 is TGTGCCAGCAGGCTTAGCGGGAGTGTGAATGAGCAGTTCTTC. The rearrangement uses TRBV6-2 or TRBV6-3 and TRBJ2-1; TRBD2 matches 9 bases. The CDR3 totals 14 residues. CDR1 is MNHEY and CDR2 is SVGEGT in the germline V gene. The V segment lost 6 bases and the J segment 7 bases; nucleotides outside the gene matches: 7.

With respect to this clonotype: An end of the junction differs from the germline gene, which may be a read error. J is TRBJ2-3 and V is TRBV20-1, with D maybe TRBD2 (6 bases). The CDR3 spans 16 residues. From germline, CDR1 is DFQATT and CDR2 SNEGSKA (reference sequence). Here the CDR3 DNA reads TGCTGTGCTAGAGATCGTTGGAGGGAGGGCACAGATACGCAGTATTTT. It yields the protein CCARDRWREGTDTQYF.

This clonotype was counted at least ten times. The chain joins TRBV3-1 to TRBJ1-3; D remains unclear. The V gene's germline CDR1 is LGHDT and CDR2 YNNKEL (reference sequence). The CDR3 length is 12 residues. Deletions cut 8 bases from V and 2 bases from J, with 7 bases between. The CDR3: CASSSPGNTIYF. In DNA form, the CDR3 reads TGTGCCAGCTCGAGTCCTGGAAACACCATATATTTT. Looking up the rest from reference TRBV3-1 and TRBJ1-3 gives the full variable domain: DTAVSQTPKYLVTQMGNDKSIKCEQNLGHDTMYWYKQDSKKFLKIMFSYNNKELIINETVPNRFSPKSPDKAHLNLHINSLELGDSAVYFCASSSPGNTIYFGEGSWLTVV.

The CDR3 sequence: CSARVPSGNTQYF. The CDR3 nucleotides are TGCAGTGCTAGAGTTCCTAGCGGAAATACGCAGTATTTT. The V call is TRBV20-1, the J call TRBJ2-3; TRBD2 matches at 7 bases. The CDR3 runs 13 residues. Germline V lookup: CDR1 DFQATT, CDR2 SNEGSKA (reference sequence). V was clipped by 1 base and J by 7 bases; unmatched bases: 5.

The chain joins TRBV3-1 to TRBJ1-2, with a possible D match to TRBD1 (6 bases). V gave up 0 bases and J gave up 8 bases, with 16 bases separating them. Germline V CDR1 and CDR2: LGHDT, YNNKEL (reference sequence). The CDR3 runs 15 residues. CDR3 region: CASSQDSDRPGGYTF. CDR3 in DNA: TGTGCCAGCAGCCAAGATTCCGACAGGCCCGGGGGCTACACCTTC.

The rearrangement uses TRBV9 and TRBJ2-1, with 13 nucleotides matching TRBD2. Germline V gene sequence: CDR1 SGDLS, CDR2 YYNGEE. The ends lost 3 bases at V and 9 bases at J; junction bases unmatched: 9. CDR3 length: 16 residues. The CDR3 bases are TGTGCCAGCAGCGCGACCGGGACTAGCGGGATGGTTGAGCAGTTCTTC. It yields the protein CASSATGTSGMVEQFF. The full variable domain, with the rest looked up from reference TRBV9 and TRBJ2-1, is DSGVTQTPKHLITATGQRVTLRCSPRSGDLSVYWYQQSLDQGLQFLIQYYNGEERAKGNILERFSAQQFPDLHSELNLSSLELGDSALYFCASSATGTSGMVEQFFGPGTRLTVL.

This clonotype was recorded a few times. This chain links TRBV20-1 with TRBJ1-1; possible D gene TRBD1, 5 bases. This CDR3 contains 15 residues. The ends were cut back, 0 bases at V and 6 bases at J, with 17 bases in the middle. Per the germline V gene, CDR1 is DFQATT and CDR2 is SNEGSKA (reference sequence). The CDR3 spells CSARDRGRTHPEAFF. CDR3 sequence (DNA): TGCAGTGCTAGAGATCGGGGCAGGACGCACCCTGAAGCTTTCTTT.